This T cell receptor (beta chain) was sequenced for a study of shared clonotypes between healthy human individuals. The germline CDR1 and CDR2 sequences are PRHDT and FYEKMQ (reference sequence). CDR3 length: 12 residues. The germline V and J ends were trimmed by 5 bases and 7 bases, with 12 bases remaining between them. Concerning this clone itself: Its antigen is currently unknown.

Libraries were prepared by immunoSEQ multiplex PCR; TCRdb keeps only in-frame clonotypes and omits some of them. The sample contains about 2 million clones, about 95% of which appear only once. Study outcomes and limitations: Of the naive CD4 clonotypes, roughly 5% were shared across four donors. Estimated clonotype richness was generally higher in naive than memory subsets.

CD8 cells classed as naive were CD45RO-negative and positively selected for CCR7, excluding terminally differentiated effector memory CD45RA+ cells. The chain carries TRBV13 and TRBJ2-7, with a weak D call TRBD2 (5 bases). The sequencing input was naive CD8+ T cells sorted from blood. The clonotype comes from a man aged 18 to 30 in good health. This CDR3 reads CASSEQWREQYF. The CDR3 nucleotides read TGTGCCAGCAGCGAACAGTGGAGGGAGCAGTACTTC. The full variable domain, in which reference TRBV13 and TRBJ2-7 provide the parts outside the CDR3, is AAGVIQSPRHLIKEKRETATLKCYPIPRHDTVYWYQQGPGQDPQFLISFYEKMQSDKGSIPDRFSAQQFSDYHSELNMSSLELGDSALYFCASSEQWREQYFGPGTRLTVT.